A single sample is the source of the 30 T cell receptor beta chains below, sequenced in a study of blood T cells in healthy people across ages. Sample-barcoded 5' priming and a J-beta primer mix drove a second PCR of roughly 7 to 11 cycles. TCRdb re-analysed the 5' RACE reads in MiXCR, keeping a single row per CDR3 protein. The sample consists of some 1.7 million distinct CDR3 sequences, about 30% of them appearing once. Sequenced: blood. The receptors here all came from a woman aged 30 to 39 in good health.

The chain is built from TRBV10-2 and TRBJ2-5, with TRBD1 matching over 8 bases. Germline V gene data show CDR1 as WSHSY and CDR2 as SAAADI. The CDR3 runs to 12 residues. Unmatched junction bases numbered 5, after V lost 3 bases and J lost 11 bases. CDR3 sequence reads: CASSDLDREQYF. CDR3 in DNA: TGCGCCAGCAGTGACCTGGACAGGGAGCAGTACTTC.

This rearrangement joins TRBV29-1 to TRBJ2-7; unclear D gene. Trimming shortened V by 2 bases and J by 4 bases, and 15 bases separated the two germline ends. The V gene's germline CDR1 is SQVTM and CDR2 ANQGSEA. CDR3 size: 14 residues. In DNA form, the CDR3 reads TGCAGCGTTGAAAACCCGGCCGCCGGTTACGAGCAGTACTTC. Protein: CSVENPAAGYEQYF.

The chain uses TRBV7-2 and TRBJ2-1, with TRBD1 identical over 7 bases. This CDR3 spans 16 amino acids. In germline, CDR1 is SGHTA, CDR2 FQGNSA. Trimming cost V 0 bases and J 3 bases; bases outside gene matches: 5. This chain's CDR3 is CASSLAIRTGYNEQFF. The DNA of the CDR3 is TGTGCCAGCAGCTTAGCTATTAGGACAGGCTACAATGAGCAGTTCTTC.

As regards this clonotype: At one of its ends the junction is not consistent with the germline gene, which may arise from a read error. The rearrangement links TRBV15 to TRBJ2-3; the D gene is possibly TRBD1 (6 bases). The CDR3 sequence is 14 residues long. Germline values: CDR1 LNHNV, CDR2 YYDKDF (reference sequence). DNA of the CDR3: TGTGTCACCAGAGAGGGGGTCTCCACAGATACGCAGTATTTT. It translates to CVTREGVSTDTQYF.

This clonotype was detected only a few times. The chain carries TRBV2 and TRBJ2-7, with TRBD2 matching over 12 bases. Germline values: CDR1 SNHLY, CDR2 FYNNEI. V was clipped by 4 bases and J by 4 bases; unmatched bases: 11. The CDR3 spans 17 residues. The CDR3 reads CASSGLGLAGNLYEQYF. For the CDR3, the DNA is TGTGCCAGCAGTGGACTTGGACTAGCGGGAAACCTTTACGAGCAGTACTTC.

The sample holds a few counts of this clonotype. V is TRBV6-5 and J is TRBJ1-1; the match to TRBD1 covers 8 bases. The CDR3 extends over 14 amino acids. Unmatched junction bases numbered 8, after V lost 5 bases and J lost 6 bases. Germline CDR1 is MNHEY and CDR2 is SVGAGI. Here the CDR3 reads CASSPGAGGPEAFF. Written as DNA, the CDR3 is TGTGCCAGCAGTCCCGGGGCAGGGGGCCCTGAAGCTTTCTTT.

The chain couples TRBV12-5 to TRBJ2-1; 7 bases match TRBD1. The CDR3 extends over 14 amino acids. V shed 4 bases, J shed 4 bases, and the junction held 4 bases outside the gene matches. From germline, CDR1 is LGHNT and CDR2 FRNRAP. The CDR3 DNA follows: TGTGCTAGTGGTTGGGGACAGTTTTACAATGAGCAGTTCTTC. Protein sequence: CASGWGQFYNEQFF.

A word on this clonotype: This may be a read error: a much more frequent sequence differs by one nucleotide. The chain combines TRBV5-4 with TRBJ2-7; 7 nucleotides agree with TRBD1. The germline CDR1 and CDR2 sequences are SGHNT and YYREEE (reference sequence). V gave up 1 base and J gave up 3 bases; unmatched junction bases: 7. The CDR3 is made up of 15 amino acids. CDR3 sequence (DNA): TGTGCCAGCAGCTTGTGGTCAGGGGGAGACTACGAGCAGTACTTC. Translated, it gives CASSLWSGGDYEQYF.

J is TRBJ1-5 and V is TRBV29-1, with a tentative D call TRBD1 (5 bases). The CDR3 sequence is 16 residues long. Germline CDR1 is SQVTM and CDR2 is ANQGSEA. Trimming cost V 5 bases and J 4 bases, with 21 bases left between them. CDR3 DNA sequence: TGCAGCGTTTCCGTTGGGGCCCTGGACCCTAATCAGCCCCAGCATTTT. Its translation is CSVSVGALDPNQPQHF.

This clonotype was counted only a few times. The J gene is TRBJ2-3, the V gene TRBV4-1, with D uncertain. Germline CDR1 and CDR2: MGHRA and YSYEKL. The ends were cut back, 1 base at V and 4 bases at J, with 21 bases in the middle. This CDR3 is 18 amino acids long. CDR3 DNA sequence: TGCGCCAGCAGCCAAGTGTTCCTCTCCACAGACGGCCCAGATACGCAGTATTTT. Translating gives CASSQVFLSTDGPDTQYF.

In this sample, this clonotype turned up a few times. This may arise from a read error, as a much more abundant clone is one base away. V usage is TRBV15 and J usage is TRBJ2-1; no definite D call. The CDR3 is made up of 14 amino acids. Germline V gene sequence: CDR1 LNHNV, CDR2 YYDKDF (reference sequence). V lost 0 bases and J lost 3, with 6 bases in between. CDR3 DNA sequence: TGTGCCACCAGCAGAGATATATTCTACAATGAGCAGTTCTTC. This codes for CATSRDIFYNEQFF. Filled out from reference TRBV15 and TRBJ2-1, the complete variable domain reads DAMVIQNPRYQVTQFGKPVTLSCSQTLNHNVMYWYQQKSSQAPKLLFHYYDKDFNNEADTPDNFQSRRPNTSFCFLDIRSPGLGDTAMYLCATSRDIFYNEQFFGPGTRLTVL.

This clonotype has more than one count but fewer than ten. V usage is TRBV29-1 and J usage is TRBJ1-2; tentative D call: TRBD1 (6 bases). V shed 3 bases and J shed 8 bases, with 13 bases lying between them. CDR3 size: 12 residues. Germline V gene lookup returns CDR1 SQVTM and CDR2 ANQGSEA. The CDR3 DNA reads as TGCAGCGTTGATACAGGGATCAGCGGCTACACCTTC. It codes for CSVDTGISGYTF.

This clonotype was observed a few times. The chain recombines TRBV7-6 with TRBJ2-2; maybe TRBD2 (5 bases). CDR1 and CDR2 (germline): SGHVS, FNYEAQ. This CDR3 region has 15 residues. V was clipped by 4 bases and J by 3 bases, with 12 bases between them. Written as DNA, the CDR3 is TGTGCCAGCAGCTCGGACCCGGGGTACACCGGGGAGCTGTTTTTT. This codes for CASSSDPGYTGELFF.

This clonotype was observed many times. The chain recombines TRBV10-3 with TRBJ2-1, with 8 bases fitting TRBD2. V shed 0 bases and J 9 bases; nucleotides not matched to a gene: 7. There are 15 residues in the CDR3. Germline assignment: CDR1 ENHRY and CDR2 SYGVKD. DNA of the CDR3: TGTGCCATCAGTGAGTCGAAGGGACTAGACGGTGAGCAGTTCTTC. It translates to CAISESKGLDGEQFF.

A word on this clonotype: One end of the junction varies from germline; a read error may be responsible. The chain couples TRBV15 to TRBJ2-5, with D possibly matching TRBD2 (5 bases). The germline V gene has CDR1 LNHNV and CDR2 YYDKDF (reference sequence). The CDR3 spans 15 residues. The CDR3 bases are TGTGCCACCAGCAGAGACGGGATTGGCCAAGAGACCCTGTACTTC. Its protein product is CATSRDGIGQETLYF.

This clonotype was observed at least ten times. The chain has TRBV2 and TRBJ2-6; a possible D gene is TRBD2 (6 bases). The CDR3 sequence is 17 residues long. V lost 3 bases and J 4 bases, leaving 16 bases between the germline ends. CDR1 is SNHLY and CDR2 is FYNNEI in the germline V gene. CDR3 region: CASSDLGGVSGANVLTF. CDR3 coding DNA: TGTGCCAGCAGTGATCTAGGCGGGGTATCAGGGGCCAACGTCCTGACTTTC.

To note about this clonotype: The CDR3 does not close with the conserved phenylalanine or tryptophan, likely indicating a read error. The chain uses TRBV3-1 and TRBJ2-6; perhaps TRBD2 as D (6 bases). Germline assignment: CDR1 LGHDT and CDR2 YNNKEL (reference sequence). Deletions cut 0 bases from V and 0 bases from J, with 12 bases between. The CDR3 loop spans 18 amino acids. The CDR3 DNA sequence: TGTGCCAGCAGCCAAGACGCTAGCGAATACTCTGGGGCCAACGTCCTGACTTTG. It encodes CASSQDASEYSGANVLTL.

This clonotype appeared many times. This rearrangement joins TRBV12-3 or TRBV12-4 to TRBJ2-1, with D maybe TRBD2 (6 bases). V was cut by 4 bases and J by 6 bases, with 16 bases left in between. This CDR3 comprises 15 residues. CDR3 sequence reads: CASSSREGGANEQFF. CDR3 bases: TGTGCCAGCAGTTCGCGGGAAGGAGGGGCCAATGAGCAGTTCTTC.

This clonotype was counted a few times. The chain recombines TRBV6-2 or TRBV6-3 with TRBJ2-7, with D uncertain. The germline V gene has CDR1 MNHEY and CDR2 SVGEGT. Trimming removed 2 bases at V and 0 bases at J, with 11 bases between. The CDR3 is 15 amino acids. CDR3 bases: TGTGCCAGCAGTTACCCTGTCGTTAGCTCCTACGAGCAGTACTTC. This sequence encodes CASSYPVVSSYEQYF.

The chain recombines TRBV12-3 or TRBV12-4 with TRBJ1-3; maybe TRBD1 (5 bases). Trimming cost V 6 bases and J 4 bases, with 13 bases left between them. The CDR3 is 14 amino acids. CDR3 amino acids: CASSPGRGGNTIYF. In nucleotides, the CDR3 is TGTGCCAGCAGCCCTGGTAGGGGCGGAAACACCATATATTTT.

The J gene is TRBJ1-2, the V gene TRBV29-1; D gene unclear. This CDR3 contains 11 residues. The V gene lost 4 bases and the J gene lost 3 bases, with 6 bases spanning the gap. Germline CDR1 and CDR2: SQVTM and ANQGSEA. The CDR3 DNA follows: TGCAGCGTTGTTGCCGACTATGGCTACACCTTC. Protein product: CSVVADYGYTF.

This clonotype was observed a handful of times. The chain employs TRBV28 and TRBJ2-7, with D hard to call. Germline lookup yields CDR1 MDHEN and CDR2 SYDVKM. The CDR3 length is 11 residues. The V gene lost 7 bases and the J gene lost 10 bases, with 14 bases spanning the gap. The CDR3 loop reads CASNSGLTQYF. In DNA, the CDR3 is TGTGCCAGCAATTCGGGCCTCACCCAGTACTTC.

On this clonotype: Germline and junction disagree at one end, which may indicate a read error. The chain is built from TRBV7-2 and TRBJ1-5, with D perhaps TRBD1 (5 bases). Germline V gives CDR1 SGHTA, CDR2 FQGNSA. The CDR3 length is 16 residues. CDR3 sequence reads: CAGSRGSGGSNQPQHF. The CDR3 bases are TGTGCCGGCAGTCGTGGCTCGGGGGGGAGCAATCAGCCCCAGCATTTT.

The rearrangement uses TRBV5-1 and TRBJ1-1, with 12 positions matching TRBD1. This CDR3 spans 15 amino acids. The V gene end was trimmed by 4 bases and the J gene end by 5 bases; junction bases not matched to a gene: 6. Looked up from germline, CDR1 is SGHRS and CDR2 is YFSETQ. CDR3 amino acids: CASSPGTGGETEAFF. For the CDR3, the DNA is TGCGCCAGCAGCCCTGGGACAGGGGGCGAGACTGAAGCTTTCTTT. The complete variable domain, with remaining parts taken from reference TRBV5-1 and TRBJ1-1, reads KAGVTQTPRYLIKTRGQQVTLSCSPISGHRSVSWYQQTPGQGLQFLFEYFSETQRNKGNFPGRFSGRQFSNSRSEMNVSTLELGDSALYLCASSPGTGGETEAFFGQGTRLTVV.

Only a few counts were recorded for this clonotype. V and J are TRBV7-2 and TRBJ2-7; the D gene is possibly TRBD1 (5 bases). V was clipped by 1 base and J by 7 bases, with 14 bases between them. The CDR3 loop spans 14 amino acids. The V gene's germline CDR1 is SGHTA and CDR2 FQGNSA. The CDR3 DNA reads TGTGCCAGCAGCTTAGACAGGAATCTACGAGAGCAGTACTTC. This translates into CASSLDRNLREQYF.

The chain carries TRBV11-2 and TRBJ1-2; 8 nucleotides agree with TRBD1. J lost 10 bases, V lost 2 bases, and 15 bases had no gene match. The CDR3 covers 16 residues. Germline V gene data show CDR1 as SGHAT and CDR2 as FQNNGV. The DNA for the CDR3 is TGTGCCAGCAGCTTACCCGGACAGGGAGGGATCGGTGACTACACCTTC. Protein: CASSLPGQGGIGDYTF.

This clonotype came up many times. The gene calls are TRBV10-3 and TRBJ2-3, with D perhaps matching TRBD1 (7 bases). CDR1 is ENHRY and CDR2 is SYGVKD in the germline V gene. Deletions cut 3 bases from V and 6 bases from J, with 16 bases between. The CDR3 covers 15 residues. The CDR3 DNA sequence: TGTGCCATCAGTGAATTCTCAGGGGGGACGGATACGCAGTATTTT. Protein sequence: CAISEFSGGTDTQYF.

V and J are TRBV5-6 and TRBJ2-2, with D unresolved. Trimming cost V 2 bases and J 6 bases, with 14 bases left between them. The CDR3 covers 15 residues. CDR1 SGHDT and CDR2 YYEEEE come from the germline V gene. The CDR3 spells CASSLDVFPAGELFF. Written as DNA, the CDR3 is TGTGCCAGCAGCTTAGACGTGTTTCCGGCCGGGGAGCTGTTTTTT.

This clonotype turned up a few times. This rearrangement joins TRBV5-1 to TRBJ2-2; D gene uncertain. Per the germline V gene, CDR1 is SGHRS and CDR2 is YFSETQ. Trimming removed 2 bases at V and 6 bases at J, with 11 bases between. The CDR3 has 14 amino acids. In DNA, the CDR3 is TGCGCCAGCAGCTTACGGGCCGCTCCCGGGGAGCTGTTTTTT. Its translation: CASSLRAAPGELFF. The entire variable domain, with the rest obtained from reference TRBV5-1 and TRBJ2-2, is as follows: KAGVTQTPRYLIKTRGQQVTLSCSPISGHRSVSWYQQTPGQGLQFLFEYFSETQRNKGNFPGRFSGRQFSNSRSEMNVSTLELGDSALYLCASSLRAAPGELFFGEGSRLTVL.

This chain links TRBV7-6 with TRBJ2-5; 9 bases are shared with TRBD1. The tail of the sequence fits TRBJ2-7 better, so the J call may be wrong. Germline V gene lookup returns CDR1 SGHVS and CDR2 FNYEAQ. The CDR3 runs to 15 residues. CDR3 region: CASSLRAQGANEQYF. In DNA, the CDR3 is TGTGCCAGCAGCTTAAGGGCACAGGGGGCTAACGAGCAGTACTTC.